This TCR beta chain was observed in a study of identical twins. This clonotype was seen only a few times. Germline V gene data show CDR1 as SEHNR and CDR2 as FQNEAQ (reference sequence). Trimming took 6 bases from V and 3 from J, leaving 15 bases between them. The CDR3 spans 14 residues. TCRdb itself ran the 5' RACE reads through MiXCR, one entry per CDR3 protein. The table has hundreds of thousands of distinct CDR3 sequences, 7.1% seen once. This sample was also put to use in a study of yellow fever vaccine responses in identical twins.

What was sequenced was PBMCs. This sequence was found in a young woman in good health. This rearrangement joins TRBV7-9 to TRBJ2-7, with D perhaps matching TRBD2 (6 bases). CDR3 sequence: CASRAGNGGYEQYV. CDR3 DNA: TGTGCCAGCAGAGCTGGAAACGGGGGCTACGAGCAGTACGTC.